The subject of this entry is one TCR beta chain. The data belong to a study of shared clonotypes between healthy human individuals. Study details: The composition of the donors was a couple of women and a few men aged 18 to 49. Each donor's CD8 memory used one plate, CD8 naive two, each CD4 subset three.

A CD45RA+ naive subset and a CD45RA-negative memory subset were split from CD4+ cells. The repertoire was sequenced with immunoSEQ multiplex PCR; TCRdb's copy has only in-frame clones and lacks some. This table has roughly 1 million clones, approximately 70% appearing once. Germline V gene lookup returns CDR1 LGHNA and CDR2 YSLEER. V shed 0 bases and J shed 5 bases, with 11 bases lying between them. The CDR3 runs to 16 residues. Material: memory CD4+ T cells sorted from blood. The subset: CD45RA-negative fraction. The TCR sequence derives from a man aged 18 to 29 in good health. The chain links TRBV4-3 to TRBJ1-6; D is undetermined. The CDR3 sequence: CASSQEAATNNSPLHF. CDR3 nucleotide sequence: TGCGCCAGCAGCCAAGAAGCAGCTACGAATAATTCACCCCTCCACTTT.